This T cell receptor beta chain was identified in a study of PD-1 blockade in classical Hodgkin lymphoma. Study at large: Intravenous nivolumab at 3 mg/kg was given to patients every 2 weeks.

The CDR3 runs 13 residues. Unmatched junction bases numbered 12, after V lost 10 bases and J lost 6 bases. Germline CDR1 and CDR2: SGHVS and FQNEAQ. The study's findings and limits: Partial responders and progressors had significantly lower baseline TCR diversity. Underlying causes for the observed repertoire differences were not defined, possibly disease activity or prior therapy.

There was relapse after autologous stem cell transplantation in every patient, and there was variation in brentuximab vedotin exposure. The study recorded best responses of complete response, partial response or progressive disease. The protocol was immunoSEQ multiplex PCR, while the TCRdb copy is restricted to in-frame clones and leaves out a portion. The top ten hold approximately 7.6% of the sample, which has about 40,000 clones, 88% seen once. To note about this clone: Its antigen is still unknown.

The V and J genes are TRBV7-8 and TRBJ2-7, with 7 bases fitting TRBD1. The material was peripheral blood mononuclear cells (PBMCs), obtained before the second cycle of nivolumab. The origin of this receptor is a human donor with classical Hodgkin lymphoma. The CDR3 nucleotides read TGTGCCACCGCGACAGGGCCCTCGTCCGAGCAGTACTTC. Its translation is CATATGPSSEQYF.